This T cell receptor (beta chain) was retrieved from a study of blood T cell repertoires in COVID-19. For the study at large: COVID-19 samples, acute and convalescent, were from the United States, Italy and Spain.

Clones were sequenced by immunoSEQ multiplex PCR, and TCRdb holds only the in-frame ones, with some missing. Seen here are 190,000 or so clones, just under 90% observed once, and the top ten hold approximately 6.2%. Trimming took 3 bases from V and 5 from J, leaving 11 bases between them. CDR3 length equals 13 residues. Per germline, CDR1 MDHEN and CDR2 SYDVKM. This clone has just a few counts. The material sequenced was peripheral blood. The chain recombines TRBV28 with TRBJ2-7; possibly TRBD1 for D (5 bases). This clonotype was obtained from a man between 60 and 75 years old who had recovered from COVID-19. CDR3 in amino acids: CASSFLSGNEQYF. In nucleotides, the CDR3 is TGTGCCAGCAGTTTCCTGTCAGGGAACGAGCAGTACTTC.